The clone carrying this T cell receptor (beta chain) has ten or more counts. What it recognizes is unknown. This sample stems from a study of regulatory T cells in long-lasting Graves disease. Across the whole study: A definition of persistent Graves' disease required over 5 years of antithyroid drugs plus positive TSH receptor antibodies.

With 5 bases clipped from V and 1 base from J, the junction kept 5 bases outside the gene matches. The CDR3 is made up of 15 amino acids. The germline V gene encodes CDR1 SGHTA and CDR2 FQGNSA. The study, taken as a whole, reports: Thyroid tissue was not sampled; only peripheral blood was.

Sample time point: persistent/refractory GD, antithyroid drugs over 5 years with positive TRAb. The authors made the TCR library using RNA they extracted from PBMCs. Both iRepertoire HTBI primers and Arm-PCR of CDR3 regions were used to build the TCR beta libraries. TCRdb fed the multiplex PCR reads into MiXCR, producing one record per CDR3 protein. Here the sample spans around 340,000 distinct CDR3 sequences, about 20% being singletons. This receptor was taken from a female donor with Graves disease. The chain links TRBV7-2 to TRBJ1-1; 9 bases match TRBD1. The sequences come from peripheral blood mononuclear cells (PBMCs), collected when the disease was refractory, from a patient treated with antithyroid drugs. The DNA of the CDR3 is TGTGCCAGCAGCCCCCGACAGGGGGGGAACACTGAAGCTTTCTTT. It translates to CASSPRQGGNTEAFF.